This TCR beta chain was sequenced for a study of cytomegalovirus exposure and HLA in healthy donors. Overall study findings and caveats: Highest at DRB1 and lowest at HLA-C, TCR association rates differed among HLA loci in a later analysis. With later analysis, a missense DCLRE1C variant became linked to TCR beta V- and J-gene trimming. In a later analysis, at a false discovery rate of 0.05, 16,951 TCR beta sequences were associated with HLA alleles. As a later analysis revealed, most CMV-associated TCR beta chains appeared HLA-restricted.

J gave up 6 bases and V 5 bases, and 8 bases lay outside the gene matches. The CDR3 totals 16 residues. CDR1 is SGHRS and CDR2 is YFSETQ in the germline V gene. The study ran its PCR with 60 Vbeta and 13 Jbeta primers. Profiled with immunoSEQ multiplex PCR; TCRdb holds only in-frame clones, not every one. The table records about 61,000 clones, approximately 88% of them present only once. As regards this clone: Its antigen is as yet unknown.

J is TRBJ2-2 and V is TRBV5-1; TRBD2 agrees at 12 bases. The clonotype was recovered from a man aged 30 to 45 in good health and CMV-seropositive. The sample was PBMCs. This CDR3 is CASRTGLAGMAGELFF. CDR3 nucleotide sequence: TGCGCCAGCAGAACCGGACTAGCGGGAATGGCCGGGGAGCTGTTTTTT.